Detailed here is one T cell receptor (beta chain). This clonotype has only a few counts. The antigen this receptor binds is unknown. Base-call qualities are not available, and no considerably larger clone is one nucleotide away. V drops 3 bases and J drops 4 bases, leaving 12 bases in between. The germline V gene provides CDR1 MDHEN and CDR2 SYDVKM. The CDR3 holds 14 amino acids from the cysteine to the phenylalanine. The CDR3 DNA has 42 bases and is translated from base 1. The data derive from a study of T cells in Graves' hyperthyroidism and ophthalmopathy (dated by TCRdb to between 2018 and 2021). For the study in its entirety: Peripheral blood was sampled at the time of initial diagnosis, prior to any treatment. Whether ophthalmopathy could be predicted prospectively was tested in an independent validation cohort made up of 18 to 20 hyperthyroidism patients plus 17 patients who later progressed to ophthalmopathy. To identify distinguishing TCR V-J signatures, a discovery cohort of 100 patients was used, comprising fewer than 45 with Graves' ophthalmopathy and about 59 with stable Graves' hyperthyroidism. According to the paper, TCR Vbeta CDR3 sequencing was carried out on about 140 peripheral blood samples, which came from 40 to 45 ophthalmopathy, around 74 hyperthyroidism and approximately 17 progressor patients. After blood sampling, hyperthyroidism patients were treated with methimazole at a starting dose of 30 mg daily, and ophthalmopathy patients were treated with high-dose intravenous methylprednisolone. For training and testing, the 100 or so patients in the discovery cohort were randomly divided in a 7:3 ratio. The study also compared thyroid tissue and blood T-cell repertoires from several Graves' hyperthyroidism patients.

Summary of the overall study and its limitations: Most expanded thyroid clonotypes (frequency above 0.001) were also detected in blood, a finding suggesting that blood repertoires may reflect thyroid immune responses. Sample size was not statistically predetermined, and investigators were not blinded to group allocation. During validation, the model predicted progression to ophthalmopathy a median of approximately six months ahead of onset, with approximately 71% sensitivity and 72.22% specificity. In cross-validation, a model built on a 13 V-J signature told ophthalmopathy apart from stable hyperthyroidism with 85% to 90% sensitivity and roughly 83% specificity, and in testing the same model reached 80%/75%.

A patient counted as having stable Graves' hyperthyroidism if no progression to ophthalmopathy occurred over 18 months of follow-up. Hyperthyroidism patients were newly diagnosed, had a disease duration of under 2 months, and were aged 18 to 65 years. Any patient with an uncontrolled infection, another autoimmune disease, pregnancy or lactation was excluded. Diagnoses were established on the basis of clinical symptoms, serum thyroxine and TRAb, thyroid ultrasound, and orbital computed tomography. PBMCs were isolated from 7.5 to 10 ml of fresh peripheral blood by Ficoll-Paque density gradient centrifugation. Total RNA was extracted with Trizol reagent, and quality was checked on an Agilent 2100 Bioanalyzer. Amplification of TCR beta CDR3 regions was carried out from RNA transcripts. For the first round of RT-PCR on the TCR CDR3, the HTBI primer set was used together with the Qiagen OneStep RT-PCR kit. Libraries were constructed in a second round of multiplex PCR, after which size selection and purification were carried out. Paired-end sequencing of the libraries was performed with 100 bp reads on an Illumina HiSeq2000. From the authors' description of their analysis: SOAPnuke was used to process the raw data, throwing out any read that contained adapters or uncalled bases, had a mean Phred below 15, or lacked an exact constant-primer or identifier match. COPE v1.2.5 was used to merge the high-quality paired reads, and each unique nucleotide sequence was defined as a clonotype. MiTCR v1.1 was used to align clonotypes to the IMGT TRBV, TRBD and TRBJ reference segments. Only V-J combinations with frequency above 0.0001, covering approximately 99% of repertoires, were analysed. The TCS score was defined as the ratio of F50 (clonal expansion) to E x V (chaos), calculated using BLOSUM62-based TCRdist between CDR3 peptides within each V-J. Welch's t-statistics and random forest reduced 500 to 650 V-J features to roughly 13, which were used in a naive Bayes classifier (R e1071). TCRdb redid the processing of the public reads, applying fastp at Q25 and MiXCR, and retained in-frame beta chains. Each CDR3 protein appears once, grouped with its most common genes and DNA. TCRdb, not the authors, supplied the V and J calls. The sample table contains around 200,000 distinct CDR3 sequences; only one count was recorded for about a sixth of them. The top ten clones comprise about 31% of the sample.

The receptor comes from a woman between 45 and 65 years old with Graves' hyperthyroidism. The source material was blood. Here the chain combines TRBV28 and TRBJ1-1; the D region possibly corresponds to TRBD1 (5 bases align). The nucleotides read TGTGCCAGCAGTTTTAGGGGATTGAGCACTGAAGCTTTCTTT. Its amino acids are CASSFRGLSTEAFF.